The source of this TCR beta chain is a study of blood T cell repertoires in COVID-19. Produced via immunoSEQ multiplex PCR; TCRdb's table is partial and in-frame only. The sample has about 120,000 clones; over 80% are singletons. Germline V gene data show CDR1 as SEHNR and CDR2 as FQNEAQ (reference sequence). Trimming took 5 bases from V and 5 from J; bases not matched to a gene: 3. This CDR3 region has 13 residues. The sequenced material came from peripheral blood. This TCR was recovered from a woman aged 45-60 years with acute or convalescent COVID-19. The chain couples TRBV7-9 to TRBJ1-1; 9 nucleotides align to TRBD1. For the CDR3, the DNA is TGTGCCAGCAGCCTTGGACAGGGGACTGAAGCTTTCTTT. Translated, it gives CASSLGQGTEAFF.